The subject of this entry is one TCR beta chain. TCRdb keeps only in-frame clones here, not all; method: immunoSEQ multiplex PCR. The top ten hold 22% of the sample, which has 80,000 to 95,000 clones, around 84% seen once. The J segment lost 10 bases and the V segment lost 3 bases, leaving 7 bases of the junction unmatched. The CDR3 is made up of 14 amino acids. Germline values: CDR1 SGHDT, CDR2 YYEEEE. The source of the sample is a study of blood T cell repertoires in COVID-19. This receptor was identified in a woman at least 80 years old in a cohort sampled during active or convalescent COVID-19. Material: peripheral blood. The chain has TRBV5-6 and TRBJ1-6, with 7 bases lining up with TRBD1. CDR3 in DNA: TGTGCCAGCAGCTCAACAGGGGTAGGCTCACCCCTCCACTTT. Translated: CASSSTGVGSPLHF.